A selection of T cell receptor beta chains follows, all from one sample in a study of radiation and T cells in renal cell carcinoma. Repertoires were generated with immunoSEQ multiplex PCR, while TCRdb's copy carries only in-frame clones and drops some. This table has 10,000 to 15,000 clones, about 65% appearing once. Sample: tumor tissue, taken from a patient whose treatment was nephrectomy without radiotherapy. The receptors originated from an elderly woman with renal cell carcinoma. The CDR3 runs from the conserved cysteine through the conserved F or W.

V	J	CDR3
TRBV6-1	TRBJ1-2	CASSEPETRFFYGYTF
TRBV28	TRBJ2-5	CASSGDRETQETQYF
TRBV27	TRBJ1-6	CASSLALNSPLHF
TRBV4-3	TRBJ2-2	CASSQVTGFSWTGELFF
TRBV2	TRBJ1-3	CASREATGSGNTIYF
TRBV11-2	TRBJ1-1	CASSDPPTEAFF
TRBV5-1	TRBJ2-7	CASRYTGRSPYEQYF
TRBV6-1	TRBJ1-2	CASSTGTAGGYTF
TRBV6-5	TRBJ1-5	CASSYSGSPNQPQHF
TRBV11-3	TRBJ2-2	CASSLGPPANTGELFF
TRBV2	TRBJ1-4	CASSELAQNEKLFF
TRBV10-3	TRBJ1-1	CAISESPDRVEAFF
TRBV9	TRBJ2-2	CASSPRARHGELFF
TRBV19	TRBJ2-7	CASSIGTQNYEQYF
TRBV5-1	TRBJ2-1	CASSLTSGGYNEQFF